This T cell receptor beta chain was identified in a study of T cells in Graves' hyperthyroidism and ophthalmopathy. V shed 0 bases, J shed 7 bases, and the junction held 8 bases outside the gene matches. The germline V gene encodes CDR1 LGHDT and CDR2 YNNKEL (reference sequence). This CDR3 comprises 15 residues. Amplification of TCR beta CDR3 regions was performed using RNA transcripts as template. The TCR CDR3 was amplified in a first-round RT-PCR using the HTBI primer set. MiXCR, run by TCRdb on the multiplex PCR reads, gives a single entry per CDR3 protein. This table holds under 650,000 distinct CDR3 sequences, around 15% found once.

The sample consisted of blood. The TCR sequence derives from a woman in her thirties with Graves' hyperthyroidism. This sequence joins TRBV3-1 and TRBJ1-2, with 7 nucleotides matching TRBD1. For the CDR3, the DNA is TGTGCCAGCAGCCAAGAGGGCGTCAGGGGGAGTGGCTACACCTTC. Encoded protein: CASSQEGVRGSGYTF.